This TCR beta chain was profiled in a study of cytomegalovirus exposure and HLA in healthy donors. The PCR was carried out with 60 Vbeta primers and 13 Jbeta primers. Generated by immunoSEQ multiplex PCR, the TCRdb table keeps only in-frame clones and is missing some. The profile shows about 200,000 clones, about 90% of them singletons. Concerning this clone: Its antigen is currently unknown.

Study results and limitations: Upon later analysis, TCR association rates were observed to vary by HLA locus, being highest for DRB1 and lowest for HLA-C. 87-base-pair reads could not separate some V segments, including TRBV6-2 and TRBV6-3. As a later analysis showed, a missense DCLRE1C variant was linked to trimming of TCR beta V- and J-genes.

Germline assignment: CDR1 SGHRS and CDR2 YFSETQ. CDR3 length: 17 residues. V shed 2 bases and J 0 bases; nucleotides not matched to a gene: 10. This receptor was identified in a boy between 2 and 15 years old in good health and CMV-seronegative. V usage is TRBV5-1 and J usage is TRBJ1-2; 7 bases map to TRBD1. Sequenced: PBMCs. CDR3 residues: CASSLMETGSANYGYTF. As DNA, the CDR3 is TGCGCCAGCAGCTTAATGGAGACAGGGTCTGCTAACTATGGCTACACCTTC.